The rows below give T cell receptor beta chains drawn from one sample of a study of blood T cells in healthy people across ages. TCRdb analysed the 5' RACE reads with MiXCR anew, one entry per CDR3 protein. The sample consists of about 700,000 distinct CDR3 sequences, 32% of them appearing once. Sequenced input: blood. These receptors originate from a woman aged 80 or older in good health. CDR3s include the opening cysteine and the closing phenylalanine or tryptophan. D genes are given only for firm matches. Size tells how often a clone was seen (once, few, many) or the class of an expanded clone, and some rows leave it out.

>NA|NA|TRBV6-2/TRBV6-3|TRBJ1-2
CASSPLTGASYGYTF
TGTGCCAGCAGCCCCCTCACCGGGGCCAGCTATGGCTACACCTTC
>NA|many|TRBV12-3/TRBV12-4|TRBJ2-7
CASSLPIAGIYEQYF
TGTGCCAGCAGTTTACCCATTGCTGGGATCTACGAGCAGTACTTC
>NA|NA|TRBV20-1|TRBJ2-7
CSARDRGGGYNEQYF
TGCAGTGCTAGAGACCGCGGTGGGGGCTACAATGAGCAGTACTTC
>NA|few|TRBV15|TRBJ1-4
CATSREGQGEEKLFF
TGTGCCACCAGCAGAGAAGGGCAGGGAGAGGAAAAACTGTTTTTT
>NA|NA|TRBV7-9|TRBJ2-7
CASSPRGLGQYF
TGTGCCAGCAGCCCTCGGGGGTTGGGGCAGTACTTC
>TRBD2|many|TRBV7-2|TRBJ2-3
CASSPSASTSGGADTQYF
TGTGCCAGCAGCCCATCAGCTTCGACTAGCGGGGGGGCAGATACGCAGTATTTT
>NA|few|TRBV2|TRBJ1-4
CASRGTPEKLFF
TGTGCCAGCAGGGGGACACCCGAAAAACTGTTTTTT
>TRBD1|NA|TRBV2|TRBJ1-2
CASSEGRGLGYGYTF
TGTGCCAGCAGTGAGGGGAGGGGGCTCGGCTATGGCTACACCTTC
>NA|many|TRBV5-1|TRBJ1-1
CASSLASLNTEAFF
TGCGCCAGCAGCTTGGCCTCGTTGAACACTGAAGCTTTCTTT
>NA|NA|TRBV6-5|TRBJ1-1
CASSYSGGRVNTEAFF
TGTGCCAGCAGTTACTCGGGGGGGCGAGTGAACACTGAAGCTTTCTTT
>TRBD1|once|TRBV27|TRBJ2-6
CANSPGQFRSGANVLTF
TGTGCCAACAGTCCGGGACAGTTCCGCTCGGGGGCCAACGTCCTGACTTTC
>NA|NA|TRBV6-2/TRBV6-3|TRBJ2-3
CASSFSPQGRGTDTQYF
TGTGCCAGCAGCTTCAGCCCTCAGGGTCGCGGCACAGATACGCAGTATTTT
>NA|few|TRBV7-2|TRBJ1-6
CASSLLTLVSPLHF
TGTGCCAGCAGCTTACTAACTTTGGTTTCACCCCTCCACTTT
>NA|few|TRBV28|TRBJ2-2
CASSLPGGTNTGELFF
TGTGCCAGCAGTTTACCGGGGGGCACGAACACCGGGGAGCTGTTTTTT
>NA|many|TRBV20-1|TRBJ2-1
CSARTRLSYNEQFF
TGCAGTGCTAGAACGAGACTCTCCTACAATGAGCAGTTCTTC
>NA|many|TRBV30|TRBJ2-7
CAWRTASYEQYF
TGTGCCTGGAGGACAGCCAGCTACGAGCAGTACTTC
>TRBD1|once|TRBV20-1|TRBJ1-2
CSAILQGAGGYTF
TGCAGTGCAATCCTACAGGGGGCGGGAGGCTACACCTTC
>NA|NA|TRBV20-1|TRBJ1-2
CSADGTSKGYTF
TGCAGTGCTGATGGGACATCCAAGGGCTACACCTTC
>TRBD1|many|TRBV7-9|TRBJ1-5
CASSHGEGGLNQPQHF
TGTGCCAGCAGCCATGGCGAAGGGGGCCTCAATCAGCCCCAGCATTTT
>TRBD1|once|TRBV9|TRBJ2-3
CASSARQGMSTDTQYF
TGTGCCAGCAGCGCAAGACAGGGGATGAGCACAGATACGCAGTATTTT
>TRBD1|NA|TRBV7-3|TRBJ2-5
CASSFRQGTQETQYF
TGTGCCAGCAGCTTCCGACAGGGGACCCAAGAGACCCAGTACTTC
>NA|NA|TRBV18|TRBJ1-6
CASSPTVDNSPLHF
TGTGCCAGCTCACCTACCGTGGACAATTCACCCCTCCACTTT
>NA|NA|TRBV7-3|TRBJ2-7
CASSSKGLVSEQYF
TGTGCCAGCAGCTCCAAGGGGCTAGTGTCCGAGCAGTACTTC
>NA|many|TRBV11-2|TRBJ2-7
CASSAAGEQYF
TGTGCCAGCAGCGCAGCGGGCGAGCAGTACTTC
>TRBD1|NA|TRBV4-2|TRBJ1-1
CASSQGGGTAEAFF
TGTGCCAGCAGCCAAGGTGGGGGGACAGCTGAAGCTTTCTTT
>NA|many|TRBV7-2|TRBJ1-2
CASSLVAEANYGYTF
TGTGCCAGCAGCTTAGTGGCAGAAGCTAACTATGGCTACACCTTC
>NA|NA|TRBV29-1|TRBJ1-1
CSVVVEWYTEAFF
TGCAGCGTTGTAGTTGAGTGGTACACTGAAGCTTTCTTT
>TRBD2|many|TRBV10-3|TRBJ2-3
CAISMRTSGVTDTQYF
TGTGCCATCAGTATGAGGACTAGCGGGGTAACAGATACGCAGTATTTT